This entry is about one T cell receptor beta chain. No antigen is known for it. Germline values: CDR1 SGHTA, CDR2 FQGTGA. V was clipped by 5 bases and J by 4 bases, with 11 bases between them. The CDR3 has 13 amino acids. The source of the sample is a study of response to subunit inactivated influenza vaccine. General study results and limits: Researchers suggested that each seasonal influenza vaccination recruits few new T cells.

Each CDR3 protein gets one entry after TCRdb re-called the RT-PCR reads with MiXCR. The table includes 650,000 to 800,000 distinct CDR3 sequences, about 18% detected once. The clonotype originates from a man in his fifties or sixties who received an inactivated influenza vaccine. The material was PBMCs from blood, obtained more than 4 days after vaccination. J is TRBJ2-5 and V is TRBV7-3; D ambiguous. CDR3 residues: CASSGLMGETQYF. Written as DNA, the CDR3 is TGTGCCAGCAGCGGTCTGATGGGAGAGACCCAGTACTTC.